The 24 T cell receptor beta chains listed next were all sequenced from one sample in a study of blood T cell repertoires in COVID-19 (dated by TCRdb to the early 2020s). Libraries were constructed by the immunoSEQ multiplex PCR assay. In TCRdb, the immuneACCESS table is reduced to in-frame sequences with V and J assigned. These tables do not hold every clone; where another copy was compared, an unresolved V gene accounts for under half, and the others remain unexplained. The sample table shows 75,000 to 95,000 clones, and 85% are seen once. 3.4% of the sample belongs to the ten largest clones. The specimen was peripheral blood. The receptor source for this set is a man over 45 with acute or convalescent COVID-19.

V is TRBV7-2 and J is TRBJ2-1, with 16 bases identical to TRBD2. Germline trimming cut 1 base from V and 7 bases from J; bases unmatched to any gene: 7. This CDR3 spans 18 amino acids. Germline loops: CDR1 SGHTA, CDR2 FQGNSA. CDR3: CASSLGGTSGRAFNEQFF. The CDR3 DNA reads as TGTGCCAGCAGCTTAGGAGGGACTAGCGGGAGGGCCTTTAATGAGCAGTTCTTC.

This CDR3 is CASVRLGGPNEQFF. The CDR3 nucleotides are TGTGCCAGCGTGAGACTCGGAGGTCCCAATGAGCAGTTCTTC. The chain carries TRBV2 and TRBJ2-1; a weak D match, TRBD2 (5 bases). Germline CDR1 reads SNHLY; CDR2 reads FYNNEI. This CDR3 region has 14 residues. V gave up 8 bases and J gave up 6 bases, with 17 bases separating them.

A remark on this clone: The same CDR3 arises from other DNA sequences in this sample as well. The CDR3 sequence: CASSSGLASYNEQFF. The CDR3 DNA is TGTGCCAGCAGCTCGGGACTAGCCTCCTACAATGAGCAGTTCTTC. The chain couples TRBV7-3 to TRBJ2-1; 9 bases are shared with TRBD2. J lost 0 bases, V lost 4 bases, and 1 base had no gene match. Germline CDR1 is SGHTA and CDR2 is FQGTGA. The CDR3 runs to 15 residues.

The V and J genes are TRBV5-1 and TRBJ2-7; tentatively, D is TRBD2 (6 bases). V lost 2 bases to trimming and J lost 7 bases, with 19 bases between them. The CDR3 has 15 amino acids. From germline, CDR1 is SGHRS and CDR2 YFSETQ. CDR3 protein: CASSLGTSGEWEQYF. For the CDR3, the DNA is TGCGCCAGCAGCTTAGGGACTTCGGGGGAGTGGGAGCAGTACTTC.

J is TRBJ2-7 and V is TRBV29-1, with D perhaps matching TRBD1 (5 bases). Trimming removed 8 bases at V and 2 bases at J, with 16 bases between. Per the germline V gene, CDR1 is SQVTM and CDR2 is ANQGSEA. The CDR3 has 13 amino acids. This chain's CDR3 is CSTQDGNAYEQYF. The CDR3 coding sequence is TGCAGCACACAGGATGGGAACGCCTACGAGCAGTACTTC.

This clone was seen just once. The CDR3 nucleotides are TGCGCCAGCAGCTTGGAGTTTCAGGGCAGGGGGGTCACAGATACGCAGTATTTT. It specifies CASSLEFQGRGVTDTQYF. The rearrangement uses TRBV5-1 and TRBJ2-3, with TRBD1 as a possible D gene (7 bases). CDR1 is SGHRS, CDR2 YFSETQ, per germline. CDR3 length: 18 amino acids. The V end lost 0 bases, the J end lost 2 bases, and 19 bases lay between the germline ends.

This clone was counted between two and nine times. The genes are TRBV10-3 and TRBJ1-1; D is undetermined. The CDR3 runs to 8 residues. Germline lookup yields CDR1 ENHRY and CDR2 SYGVKD. DNA for the CDR3: TGTGCTCGCACTGAAGCTTTCTTT. Translated: CARTEAFF.

V and J are TRBV7-2 and TRBJ2-6, with 8 bases identical to TRBD1. The CDR3 is 15 residues long. V trimming: 5 bases; J trimming: 3 bases; junction bases outside the gene matches: 3. Germline V lookup: CDR1 SGHTA, CDR2 FQGNSA. CDR3 bases: TGTGCCAGCAGCCTCGGGACAGGTGGGGCCAACGTCCTGACTTTC. Translated, it gives CASSLGTGGANVLTF.

The V and J genes are TRBV7-7 and TRBJ2-3, with 9 bases fitting TRBD2. With V trimmed by 0 bases and J by 4 bases, 5 bases remained unmatched. Germline V gene data show CDR1 as SSHAT and CDR2 as FNYEAQ (reference sequence). The CDR3 covers 16 residues. The CDR3 reads CASSLAVAGVADTQYF. The CDR3 DNA reads as TGTGCCAGCAGCTTAGCGGTAGCGGGAGTGGCAGATACGCAGTATTTT.

The chain employs TRBV11-2 and TRBJ1-3; 9 bases are a match to TRBD1. Germline CDR1 is SGHAT and CDR2 is FQNNGV. J lost 3 bases, V lost 1 base, and 4 bases had no gene match. CDR3 length: 16 amino acids. CDR3 protein: CASSLGGQGYGNTIYF. CDR3 nucleotides: TGTGCCAGCAGCTTAGGGGGACAGGGATATGGAAACACCATATATTTT.

V is TRBV7-8 and J is TRBJ1-3; D perhaps matches TRBD1 (6 bases). Germline lookup yields CDR1 SGHVS and CDR2 FQNEAQ. The CDR3 is 15 amino acids. V gave up 5 bases and J gave up 4 bases, with 15 bases separating them. CDR3 sequence reads: CASSPRAGVGNTIYF. The CDR3 DNA follows: TGTGCCAGCAGCCCAAGGGCAGGGGTCGGAAACACCATATATTTT.

This clone showed up just a few times. The V gene is TRBV9, the J gene TRBJ1-3; TRBD1 is a possible D gene (5 bases). Germline values: CDR1 SGDLS, CDR2 YYNGEE. V was cut by 2 bases and J by 0 bases, with 15 bases left in between. The length of the CDR3 is 17 residues. CDR3 sequence: CASSVSPQGGSGNTIYF. In DNA form, the CDR3 reads TGTGCCAGCAGCGTTTCGCCCCAGGGAGGCTCTGGAAACACCATATATTTT.

The V and J genes are TRBV5-4 and TRBJ1-5, with D maybe TRBD1 (5 bases). Per germline, CDR1 SGHNT and CDR2 YYREEE (reference sequence). The CDR3 runs 17 residues. Between the trimmed V and J ends, which lost 0 bases and 4 bases, there was a span of 17 bases. DNA of the CDR3: TGTGCCAGCAGCTTGGGCGGGACTTCGGGAACGAATCAGCCCCAGCATTTT. Residues: CASSLGGTSGTNQPQHF. Drawing the rest from reference TRBV5-4 and TRBJ1-5, the complete variable domain is ETGVTQSPTHLIKTRGQQVTLRCSSQSGHNTVSWYQQALGQGPQFIFQYYREEENGRGNFPPRFSGLQFPNYSSELNVNALELDDSALYLCASSLGGTSGTNQPQHFGDGTRLSIL.

The chain couples TRBV10-3 to TRBJ1-1; 7 bases fit TRBD1. CDR3 size: 14 residues. Trimming cost V 4 bases and J 7 bases; bases outside gene matches: 9. Germline CDR1 ENHRY, CDR2 SYGVKD. In DNA, the CDR3 is TGTGCCATCAGTGCATCGCGACAGGGAGGTGAAGCTTTCTTT. Translating it yields CAISASRQGGEAFF.

The rearrangement uses TRBV5-4 and TRBJ2-1; D remains ambiguous. The germline V gene encodes CDR1 SGHNT and CDR2 YYREEE (reference sequence). CDR3 length equals 12 residues. With 0 bases removed from V and 6 bases from J, the gap between germline ends came to 4 bases. DNA of the CDR3: TGTGCCAGCAGCTTGGACAGCAATGAGCAGTTCTTC. As protein: CASSLDSNEQFF.

The J gene is TRBJ1-4, the V gene TRBV10-1, with unresolved D. Trimming shortened V by 3 bases and J by 6 bases, and 11 bases separated the two germline ends. CDR1 is WNHNN and CDR2 is SYGVQD in the germline V gene (reference sequence). The CDR3 is made up of 14 amino acids. The CDR3 DNA follows: TGCGCCAGCAGTGAAGAGGGCCAAGATGAAAAACTGTTTTTT. Translating gives CASSEEGQDEKLFF.

The chain recombines TRBV7-9 with TRBJ1-6; tentative D call: TRBD1 (5 bases). V lost 5 bases and J lost 3, with 11 bases in between. This CDR3 has 15 amino acids. Germline values: CDR1 SEHNR, CDR2 FQNEAQ (reference sequence). CDR3 coding DNA: TGTGCCAGCAGCCCCGGCAGGGACTATAATTCACCCCTCCACTTT. Its protein is CASSPGRDYNSPLHF.

The chain joins TRBV5-8 to TRBJ2-7, with 9 bases that match TRBD1. The trim removed 4 bases at V and 5 bases at J, leaving 7 bases unmatched. CDR3 size: 14 residues. Germline loops: CDR1 SGHTS, CDR2 YDEGEE. Here the CDR3 DNA reads TGTGCCAGCAGCCGGGGACAGGGTCCGGACGAGCAGTACTTC. Translated, it gives CASSRGQGPDEQYF.

The rearrangement joins TRBV28 to TRBJ1-4; no definite D call. Germline assignment: CDR1 MDHEN and CDR2 SYDVKM. Trimming removed 3 bases from V and 7 bases from J, with 3 bases in between. The CDR3 is 11 amino acids. The CDR3 protein is CASSFGEKLFF. CDR3 in DNA: TGTGCCAGCAGTTTCGGTGAAAAACTGTTTTTT.

The genes are TRBV2 and TRBJ2-7, with TRBD2 matching 8 bases. Germline V gene sequence: CDR1 SNHLY, CDR2 FYNNEI. The trim removed 4 bases at V and 2 bases at J, leaving 4 bases unmatched. This CDR3 is 14 amino acids long. CDR3 protein: CASSGVAGTYEQYF. Written as DNA, the CDR3 is TGTGCCAGCAGTGGAGTAGCGGGAACCTACGAGCAGTACTTC. Based on the CDR3 plus reference TRBV2 and TRBJ2-7, the full variable domain is EPEVTQTPSHQVTQMGQEVILRCVPISNHLYFYWYRQILGQKVEFLVSFYNNEISEKSEIFDDQFSVERPDGSNFTLKIRSTKLEDSAMYFCASSGVAGTYEQYFGPGTRLTVT.

The J gene is TRBJ1-2, the V gene TRBV5-5, with D uncertain. CDR3 length: 16 residues. Trimming pared 1 base from V and 9 bases from J, leaving 22 bases between. CDR1 and CDR2 from the germline V gene are SGHKS and YYEKEE (reference sequence). The CDR3 loop is CASSLSTQPKLFSYTF. The CDR3 DNA is TGTGCCAGCAGCTTGTCAACACAGCCGAAACTTTTTAGCTACACCTTC.

This clone has a single count. The chain employs TRBV7-6 and TRBJ2-4; 7 positions match TRBD1. CDR3 length: 16 amino acids. Losses at the gene ends were 5 bases for V and 0 bases for J; bases not matched to a gene: 7. Germline-derived CDR1 and CDR2 are SGHVS and FNYEAQ. CDR3 nucleotide sequence: TGTGCCAGCAGCCCTACAGGGGTCCTAGCCAAAAACATTCAGTACTTC. This gives the protein CASSPTGVLAKNIQYF.

The rearrangement joins TRBV16 to TRBJ2-7, with D possibly matching TRBD2 (6 bases). The CDR3 spans 14 residues. Germline CDR1 reads KGHSY; CDR2 reads FQNENV. The V end lost 0 bases, the J end lost 11 bases, and 17 bases lay between the germline ends. The CDR3 DNA reads TGTGCCAGCAGCCAATCGATGGGTGCGGGAATGGAGTACTTC. Amino acid sequence: CASSQSMGAGMEYF.

This chain joins TRBV30 and TRBJ2-1; weak D call: TRBD2 (6 bases). CDR1 is GTSNPN and CDR2 is SVGIG in the germline V gene (reference sequence). There are 15 residues in the CDR3. V was shortened by 5 bases and J by 0 bases, with 14 bases between the two germline ends. The CDR3 DNA reads TGTGCCTGGGACCGGGACTCGAGCTCCTACAATGAGCAGTTCTTC. Amino acids: CAWDRDSSSYNEQFF.